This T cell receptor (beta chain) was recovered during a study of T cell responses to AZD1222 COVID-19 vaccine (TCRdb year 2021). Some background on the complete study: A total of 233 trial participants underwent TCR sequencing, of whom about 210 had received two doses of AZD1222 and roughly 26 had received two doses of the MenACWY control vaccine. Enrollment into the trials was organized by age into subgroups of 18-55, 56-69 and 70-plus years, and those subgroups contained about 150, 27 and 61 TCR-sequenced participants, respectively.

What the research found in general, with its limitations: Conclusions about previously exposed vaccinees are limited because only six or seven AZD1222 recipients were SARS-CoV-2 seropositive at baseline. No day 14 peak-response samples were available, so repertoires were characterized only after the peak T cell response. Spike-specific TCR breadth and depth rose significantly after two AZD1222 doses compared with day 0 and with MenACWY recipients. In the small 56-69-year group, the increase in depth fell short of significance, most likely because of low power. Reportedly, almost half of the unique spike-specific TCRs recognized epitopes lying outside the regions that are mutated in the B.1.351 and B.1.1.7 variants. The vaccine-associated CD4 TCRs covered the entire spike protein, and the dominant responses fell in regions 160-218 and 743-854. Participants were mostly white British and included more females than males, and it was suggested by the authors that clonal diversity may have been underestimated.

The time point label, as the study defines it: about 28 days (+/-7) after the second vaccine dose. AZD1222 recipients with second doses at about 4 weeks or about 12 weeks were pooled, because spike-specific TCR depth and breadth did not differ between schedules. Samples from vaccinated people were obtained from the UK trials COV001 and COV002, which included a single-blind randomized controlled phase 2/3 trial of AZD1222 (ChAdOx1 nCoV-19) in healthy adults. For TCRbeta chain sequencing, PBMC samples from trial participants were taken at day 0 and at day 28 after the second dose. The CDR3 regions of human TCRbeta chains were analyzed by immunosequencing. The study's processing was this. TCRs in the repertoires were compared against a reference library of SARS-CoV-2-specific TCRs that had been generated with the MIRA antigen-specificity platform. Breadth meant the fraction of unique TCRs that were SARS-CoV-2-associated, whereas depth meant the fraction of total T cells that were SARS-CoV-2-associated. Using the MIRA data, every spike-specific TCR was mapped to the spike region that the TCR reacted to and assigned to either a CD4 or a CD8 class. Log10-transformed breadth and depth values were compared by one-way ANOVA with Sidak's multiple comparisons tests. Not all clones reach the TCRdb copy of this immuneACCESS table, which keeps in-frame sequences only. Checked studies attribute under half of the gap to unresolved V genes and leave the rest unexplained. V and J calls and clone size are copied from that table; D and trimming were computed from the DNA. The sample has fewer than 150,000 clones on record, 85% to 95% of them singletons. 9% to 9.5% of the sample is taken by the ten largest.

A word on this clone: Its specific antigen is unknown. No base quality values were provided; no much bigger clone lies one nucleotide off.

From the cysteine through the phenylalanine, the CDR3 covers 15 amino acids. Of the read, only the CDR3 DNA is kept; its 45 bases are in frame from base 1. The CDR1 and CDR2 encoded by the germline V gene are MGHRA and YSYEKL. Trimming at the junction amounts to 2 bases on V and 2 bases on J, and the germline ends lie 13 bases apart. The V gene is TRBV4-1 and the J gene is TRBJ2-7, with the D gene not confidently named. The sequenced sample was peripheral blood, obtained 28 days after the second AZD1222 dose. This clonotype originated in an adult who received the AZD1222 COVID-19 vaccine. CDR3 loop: CASSQTSTVTYEQYF. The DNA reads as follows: TGCGCCAGCAGCCAAACCTCGACCGTCACCTACGAGCAGTACTTC.